A single sample is the source of the 17 T cell receptor beta chains below, sequenced in a study of blood T cell repertoires in COVID-19. Profiled with immunoSEQ multiplex PCR; TCRdb holds only in-frame clones, not every one. The data show 300,000 to 350,000 clones, with over 70% seen just once and 5% to 6% held by the top ten. The material sequenced was PBMCs or T cells enriched from blood (not recorded which). These TCRs come from a man aged 25-45 years who had recovered from COVID-19.

The chain recombines TRBV6-5 with TRBJ2-2; tentative D call: TRBD1 (6 bases). The germline CDR1 and CDR2 sequences are MNHEY and SVGAGI. There are 15 residues in the CDR3. With 2 bases removed from V and 5 bases from J, the gap between germline ends came to 12 bases. The CDR3 nucleotides read TGTGCCAGCAGTTACATAGGGCAGGGGACCGGGGAGCTGTTTTTT. As protein: CASSYIGQGTGELFF.

The chain is built from TRBV5-1 and TRBJ2-1, with 14 positions matching TRBD2. With 0 bases clipped from V and 10 bases from J, the junction kept 6 bases outside the gene matches. The CDR3 is 16 residues long. From germline, CDR1 is SGHRS and CDR2 YFSETQ. The CDR3 loop reads CASSLAGTSGGREQFF. The DNA of the CDR3 is TGCGCCAGCAGCTTGGCCGGGACTAGCGGGGGTAGGGAGCAGTTCTTC.

CDR3 in amino acids: CASSNRGAEQFF. For the CDR3, the DNA is TGTGCCAGCAGCAACAGGGGAGCGGAGCAGTTCTTC. The rearrangement joins TRBV6-5 to TRBJ2-1; 7 bases agree with TRBD1. V was pared by 6 bases and J by 10 bases, with 6 bases of the junction left unmatched. The length of the CDR3 is 12 residues. Germline V CDR1 and CDR2: MNHEY, SVGAGI.

For this clone: Other DNA sequences of this sample code for an identical CDR3. The CDR3 nucleotides read TGTGCCAGCTCACCACGAGGGAACACTGAAGCTTTCTTT. Translating it yields CASSPRGNTEAFF. The V gene is TRBV18, the J gene TRBJ1-1; D uncertain. CDR3 length: 13 residues. The germline gives CDR1 KGHSH, CDR2 LQKENI. The V and J ends lost 1 base and 1 base respectively, with 4 bases between them.

V and J are TRBV29-1 and TRBJ1-3; 8 bases line up with TRBD1. Unmatched junction bases numbered 7, after V lost 5 bases and J lost 4 bases. Germline values: CDR1 SQVTM, CDR2 ANQGSEA. The CDR3 is made up of 14 amino acids. The CDR3 coding sequence is TGCAGCGTTAGAGGGGACAGGACAGGAAACACCATATATTTT. This translates into CSVRGDRTGNTIYF.

This sequence joins TRBV5-6 and TRBJ1-6; 8 bases fit TRBD1. Germline CDR1 SGHDT, CDR2 YYEEEE. V trimming: 4 bases; J trimming: 14 bases; junction bases outside the gene matches: 14. The CDR3 loop spans 15 amino acids. The CDR3 nucleotides read TGTGCCAGCAGCACGGGACAGGCAGTTATGGGCACCCTCCACTTT. This codes for CASSTGQAVMGTLHF.

This sequence joins TRBV7-8 and TRBJ2-3; TRBD1 matches at 9 bases. Trimming at V came to 5 bases and at J to 2 bases, leaving 8 bases not matched to a gene. CDR1 is SGHVS and CDR2 is FQNEAQ in the germline V gene. This CDR3 contains 16 residues. For the CDR3, the DNA is TGTGCCAGCAGCGCACGGGACAGGGTTTTCACAGATACGCAGTATTTT. Its translation is CASSARDRVFTDTQYF.

This chain links TRBV10-3 with TRBJ1-1, with unresolved D. The ends were cut back, 8 bases at V and 5 bases at J, with 18 bases in the middle. This CDR3 has 14 amino acids. From germline, CDR1 is ENHRY and CDR2 SYGVKD. The CDR3 nucleotides are TGTGCCATCGAAAAAGGCGGGAAGACGACTGAAGCTTTCTTT. Translated, it gives CAIEKGGKTTEAFF.

CDR3 loop: CASSLGQGALNEKLFF. The CDR3 DNA follows: TGTGCCAGCAGCTTAGGGCAGGGGGCTCTCAATGAAAAACTGTTTTTT. J is TRBJ1-4 and V is TRBV7-9; 8 bases are shared with TRBD1. This CDR3 has 16 residues. V lost 1 base, J lost 5 bases, and 6 bases stayed unmatched. Germline loops: CDR1 SEHNR, CDR2 FQNEAQ (reference sequence).

V and J are TRBV7-6 and TRBJ1-1, with D maybe TRBD1 (6 bases). Germline-derived CDR1 and CDR2 are SGHVS and FNYEAQ. Trimming took off 5 bases at V and 2 bases at J, with 15 bases between the two ends. The CDR3 runs 15 residues. CDR3 coding DNA: TGTGCCAGCAGCAGCCTGGGGGGGACAAACACTGAAGCTTTCTTT. Translating it yields CASSSLGGTNTEAFF.

A single count supports this clone. CDR3 protein: CASSLSTGQGSGYTF. DNA of the CDR3: TGTGCCAGCAGCTTGTCGACGGGACAGGGCTCTGGCTACACCTTC. The chain uses TRBV5-5 and TRBJ1-2, with TRBD1 identical over 9 bases. Germline CDR1 and CDR2: SGHKS and YYEKEE (reference sequence). The trim removed 1 base at V and 7 bases at J, leaving 8 bases unmatched. This CDR3 spans 15 amino acids.

The V call is TRBV27, the J call TRBJ2-6; 8 nucleotides agree with TRBD2. CDR1 MNHEY and CDR2 SMNVEV come from the germline V gene (reference sequence). The CDR3 spans 16 residues. Trimming took 8 bases from V and 4 from J; bases not matched to a gene: 10. CDR3 protein: CASSGGGVSGANVLTF. CDR3 bases: TGTGCCAGCTCCGGGGGGGGCGTTTCCGGGGCCAACGTCCTGACTTTC.

This clone was counted between two and nine times. This chain links TRBV2 with TRBJ2-5; perhaps TRBD1 as D (5 bases). V was cut by 6 bases and J by 3 bases, with 17 bases left in between. From germline, CDR1 is SNHLY and CDR2 FYNNEI. The CDR3 length is 15 residues. The CDR3 region has the DNA TGTGCCAGCAGGGGGCCCGGACATCGAAAAGAGACCCAGTACTTC. Amino acids: CASRGPGHRKETQYF. Variable domain in full (rest from reference TRBV2 and TRBJ2-5): EPEVTQTPSHQVTQMGQEVILRCVPISNHLYFYWYRQILGQKVEFLVSFYNNEISEKSEIFDDQFSVERPDGSNFTLKIRSTKLEDSAMYFCASRGPGHRKETQYFGPGTRLLVL.

This chain connects TRBV9 to TRBJ2-7; 8 positions agree with TRBD2. Per germline, CDR1 SGDLS and CDR2 YYNGEE. The CDR3 spans 18 residues. V lost 0 bases to trimming and J lost 3 bases; unmatched junction nucleotides: 14. This CDR3 reads CASSVAPLLSGAFYEQYF. The DNA for the CDR3 is TGTGCCAGCAGCGTAGCTCCCTTGCTTAGCGGGGCCTTCTACGAGCAGTACTTC.

This clone appeared a single time. The V gene is TRBV27, the J gene TRBJ1-6; 11 positions agree with TRBD1. Germline V gives CDR1 MNHEY, CDR2 SMNVEV (reference sequence). The V gene end was trimmed by 5 bases and the J gene end by 9 bases; junction bases not matched to a gene: 9. This CDR3 region has 16 residues. CDR3 bases: TGTGCCAGCAGTGGTGGTCTCGGGACAGGGGGTTCACCCCTCCACTTT. Protein sequence: CASSGGLGTGGSPLHF.

This chain joins TRBV13 and TRBJ2-2, with TRBD1 identical over 7 bases. V was pared by 4 bases and J by 7 bases, with 12 bases of the junction left unmatched. The CDR3 loop spans 16 amino acids. The germline V gene has CDR1 PRHDT and CDR2 FYEKMQ (reference sequence). The CDR3 here is CASSSKQGSHFGELFF. CDR3 bases: TGTGCCAGCAGCTCCAAACAGGGGAGCCACTTCGGGGAGCTGTTTTTT.

V gene TRBV10-1 combines with J gene TRBJ2-5; TRBD1 matches at 7 bases. V shed 6 bases and J 5 bases; nucleotides not matched to a gene: 9. Germline assignment: CDR1 WNHNN and CDR2 SYGVQD (reference sequence). CDR3 length: 14 residues. The CDR3, as DNA: TGCGCCAGCAGCGAACAGGGGATGACGGAGACCCAGTACTTC. It codes for CASSEQGMTETQYF.